This TCR beta chain comes out of a study of cytomegalovirus exposure and HLA in healthy donors (dated by TCRdb to about 2017). With respect to the entire study: In an earlier analysis of 587 of the donors, 276 Gb of sequence data and about 110 million unique TCR beta sequences from roughly 180 million T cells were reported. In the later analysis, no new phenotypic data were used to find candidate immune exposures; instead, reliance was placed on TCR beta sequences and their occurrence across donors. In a later genetic analysis, genome-wide SNP genotypes for about 55% of the 666 donors were used, and that subset was treated as a discovery cohort. The study aimed to test whether signatures of past pathogen exposure could be identified by cataloging public T cell receptors. The study used immunosequencing to profile the T cell repertoires of hundreds of subjects and linked those repertoires to cytomegalovirus serostatus. HLA typing included class I and class II loci at four-digit resolution. Among the roughly 390 genotyped donors, more than 70% belonged to the genetic ancestry cluster associated with self-reported Caucasian donors. In an earlier analysis of a few hundred of the donors, high-throughput TCR beta sequencing was used to judge whether each TCR beta V gene segment behaved as functional or pseudogenic. The study combined high-throughput TCR immunosequencing, statistical association of individual TCRs with disease status, and machine learning to predict cytomegalovirus infection status. Among over 350 genotyped donors of the cohort, an average of roughly 240,000 unique TCR beta nucleotide sequences were sequenced per donor, about a sixth of them non-productive. To study patterns of TCR occurrence, a later analysis re-analyzed previously published TCR beta repertoires from 600 to 750 donors and added high-resolution HLA genotyping. The number of donors typed differed by locus, with about 620-630 for A, B, C, DRB1 and DQB1, approximately 500 for DQA1, under 610 for DPA1, and 472 for DPB1. Besides the first cohort of about 730 subjects, a separate validation cohort made up of 120 different subjects was used. Four to six DR-DQ haplotypes were handled as single units for association and clustering, since linkage in the cohort was strong. An early release covering more than 500 HLA-typed donors comprised approximately 300 gigabases of sequencing data and around 80 million unique TCR sequences. Donor age, sex, ethnicity and CMV serostatus were compiled together with the repertoire data. All discovery cohort repertoires had been generated on a single sequencing platform.

From the cysteine up to the phenylalanine, the CDR3 has a length of 16 residues. Only the CDR3 DNA stays, 48 bases, in frame from base 1. Clipping removes 3 bases from V and 6 bases from J, with 8 as the unmatched junction base count. CDR1 and CDR2 were assigned from the germline V gene (reference sequence) as SEHNR and FQNEAQ. The cohort comprised several hundred healthy bone marrow donors. At the time of sampling, every cohort member was nominally healthy, though immune exposures that went unrecorded were likely present. The donor tested CMV seropositive, placing the donor among the roughly 300 seropositive members of the cohort. A peripheral blood sample was provided by each donor, and peripheral blood mononuclear cells were used for TCR beta sequencing. Genomic DNA was extracted from the blood cell samples with the Qiagen DNeasy Blood Extraction Kit. As concerns this clone: Its antigen remains undetermined. No base quality information exists; no much larger clone differs at one position.

Preparation of the library involved the immunoSEQ multiplex PCR assay. For the multiplex PCR, a mixture combining 60 forward primers for TCR Vbeta segments and 13 reverse primers for TCR Jbeta segments was used. The CDR3 region of rearranged TCR beta genes was amplified from genomic DNA by a multiplex PCR assay. On the Illumina HiSeq System, the amplified TCR beta libraries were sequenced as 87-base-pair reads. Processing in the source paper ran as follows. Across the 700 or so repertoires, a later analysis counted roughly 84 million unique TCR beta chains, approximately 12 million of which were shared by at least two donors. A nearest-neighbor algorithm error-corrected the raw reads and collapsed the reads into unique sequences, merging closely related sequences to remove PCR and sequencing errors. V, D and J gene segments were assigned by aligning CDR3 sequences to IMGT reference sequences. For a sequence to be retained, at least a six-nucleotide match to both a V gene segment and a J gene segment was required. A rearrangement counted as productive if the CDR3 had no stop codons and remained in frame with V and J, and every other rearrangement counted as non-productive. CDR3 was defined according to IMGT convention as the region running from the second conserved V-encoded cysteine to the conserved J-encoded phenylalanine. The earlier analysis of approximately 500 of the donors excluded sequences that lacked an unambiguous match to a single V gene segment. In an earlier analysis of roughly 600 of the donors, a V segment was called functional when productive rearrangements were above 56.7%, and segregating when the standard deviation between donors exceeded 5%. To diagnose cytomegalovirus status from the catalog of TCR beta chain sequences, a statistical classification framework was built. V and J gene assignment, in a later analysis, came from comparing TCR nucleotide sequences with IMGT/GENE-DB human TR gene sequences. In a later analysis, CDR3 sequences and most-parsimonious VDJ recombination scenarios were assigned using the TCRdist pipeline. In a later analysis, each TCR beta chain was defined by its CDR3 amino acid sequence together with its V-gene family, and reads lacking a unique V-gene family were excluded. A later analysis removed 500 to 600 highly shared, low-generation-probability nucleotide sequences to deal with suspected cross-contamination and a sequencing artifact. In a later analysis, a clonal expansion index was calculated for each public chain from normalized within-repertoire ranks of inferred template counts. In a later analysis, generation probabilities were computed with a VDJ recombination model fitted to out-of-frame rearrangements, and the resulting probabilities were checked against IGoR. In a later analysis, TCR-TCR, TCR-HLA and TCR-CMV co-occurrence was scored with hypergeometric tests, and a repertoire-size bias correction was applied to TCR pairs. In a later analysis, false discovery rates were estimated by permuting HLA or CMV assignments 20 times. In a later analysis, co-occurring TCRs were grouped using DBSCAN, and TCRdist sequence similarity was added for clustering within HLA-allele-positive subsets. Co-occurrence clustering excluded repertoires with fewer than 30,000 or more than 120,000 public chains, plus five with anomalous nucleotide sharing. The clones in this table, taken by TCRdb from immuneACCESS, are in-frame only. Not every clone is retained; where verified, under half of the shortfall comes from an unresolved V gene, and the cause of the rest is unknown. Clone size and V and J calls were adopted from that table, with D and trimming inferred from the DNA. Present in this sample are 170,000 or so clones, around 83% of which were seen just once. Jointly, the top ten make up under 6.5% of the sample.

General findings and caveats noted by the study authors: CMV serostatus was the only immune exposure information available for the cohort. Correlated functional status among segregating V segments might reflect linkage disequilibrium, but an unknown experimental factor could not be ruled out. Because some donors lacked HLA typing at each locus, the association tests relied only on the typed subset. In a later genetic analysis, a missense DCLRE1C variant was associated with V-gene and J-gene trimming of TCR beta chains, and the association was replicated in an independent cohort. According to a later analysis, TCR association rates differed among HLA loci, with DRB1 alleles showing the most associated TCRs and HLA-C alleles showing the fewest. Broadly in line with IMGT annotations, most TCR beta V segments showed up in productive rearrangements about 87% or about 30% of the time in an earlier analysis of 587 of the donors. In a later analysis, HLA-associated TCR beta chains showed more clonal expansion and lower generation probabilities than non-associated chains that were equally common. The sequencing pipeline was judged likely to have produced a cluster of highly shared sequence variants as a technical artifact. When HLA alleles, especially DR and DQ, strongly co-occurred, attributing TCR associations to individual alleles was difficult. In this cohort, only TCR beta chains were sequenced, and detectable features were limited by the absence of alpha or paired-chain data. Compared with the approximately 720-donor mean, donors in an Asian-associated ancestry cluster had fewer N-insertions in productive TCRs, according to a later genetic analysis. Sequencing depth was assumed to be roughly uniform across donors in the presence/absence analyses, though that assumption may not hold. According to a later analysis, parvovirus B19, influenza, CMV and Epstein-Barr virus appeared linked to several top co-occurrence clusters. In a later analysis, some 18,000 TCR beta sequences were associated with specific HLA alleles at a false discovery rate of 0.05. A further reported finding was that TCR beta sequences accurately predicted the HLA-A and HLA-B alleles for most subjects in the first cohort. Some IMGT-functional V segments, including TRBV6-2 and TRBV6-3, could not be distinguished by the 87-base-pair reads and were therefore excluded. In the study, about 150 TCR beta chains were listed as associated with cytomegalovirus. The classifier was reported to diagnose cytomegalovirus status with high specificity and sensitivity in both the original cohort and the validation cohort. The earlier analysis of approximately 560 of the donors excluded seventeen rarely observed V segments, including chromosome 9 orphons, because counts were too low. According to a later analysis, most CMV-associated TCR beta chains appeared to be HLA-restricted, and the HLA associations seemed to be driven largely by CMV exposure. The authors suggested that the approach could potentially be generalized to other disease states and immunological phenotypes. Most TCR sequences were seen in very few donors, while some public TCRs were found in many individuals. A few of the identified cytomegalovirus-associated TCR beta chains were confirmed in vitro to be specific for cytomegalovirus antigens.

The clonotype comes from a man aged 50 to 60 in good health and CMV-seropositive. The rearranged segments are TRBV7-9 and TRBJ2-3, and 11 junctional nucleotides match TRBD2. The source material was PBMCs. CDR3 region: CASSFLAGGARDTQYF. The bases read TGTGCCAGCAGCTTCTTAGCGGGAGGGGCTAGGGATACGCAGTATTTT.